Included here is one T cell receptor beta chain sequence, with context. Antigen specificity is unknown. These data originate in a study of T-cell memory formation after mild COVID-19. General study findings and limits: Whether second-wave clones peaking at day 37 were SARS-CoV-2 specific went unconfirmed.

Trimming left V 2 bases short and J 8 bases short, with 13 bases between. Germline CDR1 SGDLS, CDR2 YYNGEE. The CDR3 has 13 amino acids. TCRdb re-called the 5' RACE reads through MiXCR, storing one row per CDR3 protein. Of approximately 400,000 distinct CDR3 sequences detected, roughly 18% appear once; the ten largest clones hold roughly 21%. Sequencing used PBMCs or a T cell subset sorted from them (not recorded which). This TCR derives from a man aged 18 to 29 who had mild COVID-19 (a few samples of this study predate the infection). Cell type and time point are not known. V is TRBV9 and J is TRBJ1-2; the D gene is possibly TRBD1 (6 bases). In DNA form, the CDR3 reads TGTGCCAGCAGCGTCCAGGGGATCAGCGGCTACACCTTC. Its protein is CASSVQGISGYTF.